This TCR beta chain was recovered during a study of PD-L1 blockade in urothelial cancer. Looking at the study overall: Men with urothelial cancer arising in the bladder made up about 90% of the roughly 30 patients.

Time point: pretreatment peripheral blood. Patients' urothelial carcinoma was locally advanced or metastatic. This clone was observed a few times. Sequencing was performed with immunoSEQ multiplex PCR; in TCRdb, only in-frame clones are kept and a portion is missing. The sample has roughly 50,000 clones; roughly 80% are singletons. CDR3 length: 17 residues. J gave up 4 bases and V 4 bases, and 9 bases lay outside the gene matches. Germline CDR1 reads MDHEN; CDR2 reads SYDVKM. The chain carries TRBV28 and TRBJ2-1, with 11 bases identical to TRBD2. The starting material was PBMCs, obtained around atezolizumab (anti-PD-L1) treatment. The sequence derives from a man aged 70-80 years with urothelial cancer. The CDR3, as DNA: TGTGCCAGCAGTTCCCTTTCTAGCGGGAGGTGGTACAATGAGCAGTTCTTC. It specifies CASSSLSSGRWYNEQFF.